This T cell receptor (beta chain) was sequenced in a study of T cell responses to AZD1222 COVID-19 vaccine. Assay used: immunoSEQ multiplex PCR; TCRdb lists only in-frame clones, some missing. The table shows over 110,000 clones, with under 90% occurring only once. In regard to this clone: No antigen is known for it.

Study-wide points: CD4 TCRs associated with vaccination spanned spike, dominating at 160-218 and 743-854. Most donors were white British and more were female, and clonal diversity was possibly underestimated. Nearly half of spike-specific TCRs reportedly go after variant regions that carry no mutations. Repertoires in all cases were sampled only once the peak T cell response had passed.

Trimming stripped 8 bases from V and 2 bases from J, with 13 bases between. Germline V lookup: CDR1 MNHEY, CDR2 SVGAGI. There are 15 residues in the CDR3. Specimen: peripheral blood, collected 28 days after the second AZD1222 dose. The chain uses TRBV6-5 and TRBJ2-6; D remains ambiguous. This clonotype originated in an adult who received the AZD1222 COVID-19 vaccine. CDR3 residues: CASFPGHAGANVLTF. In nucleotides, the CDR3 is TGTGCCAGCTTCCCGGGCCACGCTGGGGCCAACGTCCTGACTTTC.